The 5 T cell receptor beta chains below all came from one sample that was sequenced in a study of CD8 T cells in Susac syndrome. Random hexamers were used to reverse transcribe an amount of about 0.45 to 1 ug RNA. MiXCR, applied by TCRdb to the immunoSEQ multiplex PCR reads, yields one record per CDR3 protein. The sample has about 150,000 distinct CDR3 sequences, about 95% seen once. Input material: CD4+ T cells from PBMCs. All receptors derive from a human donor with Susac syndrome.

The CDR3 region has the DNA TGTGCCAGCAGCTTCGGAACAGGGGGCCCCAATTCACCCCTCCACTTT. Protein product: CASSFGTGGPNSPLHF. The gene calls are TRBV11-2 and TRBJ1-6; 9 nucleotides align to TRBD1. The CDR3 sequence is 16 residues long. Germline CDR1 SGHAT, CDR2 FQNNGV. V lost 3 bases to trimming and J lost 7 bases; unmatched junction nucleotides: 7.

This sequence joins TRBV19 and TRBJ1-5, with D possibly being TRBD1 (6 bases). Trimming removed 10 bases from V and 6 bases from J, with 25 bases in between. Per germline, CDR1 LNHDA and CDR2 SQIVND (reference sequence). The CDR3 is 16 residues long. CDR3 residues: CATLHPTGMASQPQHF. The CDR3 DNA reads TGTGCCACCCTCCACCCCACAGGGATGGCTAGTCAGCCCCAGCATTTT. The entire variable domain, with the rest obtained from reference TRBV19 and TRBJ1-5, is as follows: DGGITQSPKYLFRKEGQNVTLSCEQNLNHDAMYWYRQDPGQGLRLIYYSQIVNDFQKGDIAEGYSVSREKKESFPLTVTSAQKNPTAFYLCATLHPTGMASQPQHFGDGTRLSIL.

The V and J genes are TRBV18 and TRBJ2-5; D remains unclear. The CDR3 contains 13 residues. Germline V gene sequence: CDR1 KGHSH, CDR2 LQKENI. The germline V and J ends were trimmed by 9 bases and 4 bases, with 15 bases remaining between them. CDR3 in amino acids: CASFLTSGETQYF. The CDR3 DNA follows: TGTGCCAGTTTCCTGACGTCGGGAGAGACCCAGTACTTC.

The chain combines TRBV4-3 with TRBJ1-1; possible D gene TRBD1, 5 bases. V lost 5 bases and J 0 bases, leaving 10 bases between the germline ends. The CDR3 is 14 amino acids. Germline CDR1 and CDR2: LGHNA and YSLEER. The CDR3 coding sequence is TGCGCCAGCAGCACAGGACACATGAACACTGAAGCTTTCTTT. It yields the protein CASSTGHMNTEAFF.

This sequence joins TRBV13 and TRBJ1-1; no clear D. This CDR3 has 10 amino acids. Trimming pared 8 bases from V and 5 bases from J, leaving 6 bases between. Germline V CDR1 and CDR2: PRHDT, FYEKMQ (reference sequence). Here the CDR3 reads CASAWTEAFF. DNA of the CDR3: TGTGCCAGCGCCTGGACTGAAGCTTTCTTT.